This T cell receptor beta chain was obtained from a study of blood T cell repertoires in COVID-19. The protocol was immunoSEQ multiplex PCR, while the TCRdb copy is restricted to in-frame clones and leaves out a portion. The data contain roughly 170,000 clones, 80% to 90% of them seen just once; the ten biggest clones take up roughly 7.1%. V lost 2 bases and J lost 0, with 8 bases in between. CDR3 length: 16 amino acids. Looked up from germline, CDR1 is MGHRA and CDR2 is YSYEKL. The TCR sequence derives from a man aged 40-49 years who had recovered from COVID-19. The V and J genes are TRBV4-1 and TRBJ2-6; D unclear. The specimen sequenced was peripheral blood. The CDR3 DNA follows: TGCGCCAGCAGCCAACCCGACACCTCTGGGGCCAACGTCCTGACTTTC. It specifies CASSQPDTSGANVLTF.